These 20 T cell receptor beta chains were all obtained from the same sample, sequenced in a study of blood T cell repertoires in COVID-19 (dated by TCRdb to about 2020). The library was produced with the immunoSEQ multiplex PCR assay. Not all clones reach the TCRdb copy of this immuneACCESS table, which keeps in-frame sequences only. Checked studies attribute under half of the gap to unresolved V genes and leave the rest unexplained. The sample records about 220,000 clones, approximately 80% of which are singletons. Of the sample, approximately 10% falls within the top ten clones. Sequencing input: peripheral blood. The receptors were gathered from a man over 45 with active or convalescent COVID-19.

This chain links TRBV5-1 with TRBJ2-7; the match to TRBD2 covers 9 bases. Germline V gives CDR1 SGHRS, CDR2 YFSETQ. V gave up 4 bases and J gave up 4 bases; unmatched junction bases: 12. This CDR3 is built from 16 residues. CDR3 region: CASSPVSGSLGYEQYF. CDR3 DNA: TGCGCCAGCAGCCCGGTTAGCGGGAGTCTCGGATACGAGCAGTACTTC. The variable domain in full, with the rest retrieved from reference TRBV5-1 and TRBJ2-7, is KAGVTQTPRYLIKTRGQQVTLSCSPISGHRSVSWYQQTPGQGLQFLFEYFSETQRNKGNFPGRFSGRQFSNSRSEMNVSTLELGDSALYLCASSPVSGSLGYEQYFGPGTRLTVT.

As concerns this clone: At the DNA level, this CDR3 is encoded by other sequences in the same sample as well. This rearrangement joins TRBV24-1 to TRBJ1-1; a possible D gene is TRBD1 (5 bases). The CDR3 totals 15 residues. Germline CDR1 reads KGHDR; CDR2 reads SFDVKD. The V and J ends lost 4 bases and 2 bases respectively, with 13 bases between them. CDR3 residues: CATSDPSTGNTEAFF. The CDR3 nucleotides read TGTGCCACCAGTGACCCAAGTACAGGTAACACTGAAGCTTTCTTT.

This clone was recorded a few times. This sequence joins TRBV9 and TRBJ1-6; D gene ambiguous. This CDR3 spans 13 amino acids. The V gene's germline CDR1 is SGDLS and CDR2 YYNGEE. The germline V and J ends were trimmed by 4 bases and 4 bases, with 6 bases remaining between them. The CDR3 here is CASSTTYNSPLHF. The DNA for the CDR3 is TGTGCCAGCAGCACCACTTATAATTCACCCCTCCACTTT.

Only one count was recorded for this clone. J is TRBJ2-1 and V is TRBV9, with 8 nucleotides matching TRBD2. The CDR3 covers 15 residues. Per germline, CDR1 SGDLS and CDR2 YYNGEE. The junction had 7 bases not matched to a gene; V was cut back by 1 base and J by 7 bases. CDR3 nucleotide sequence: TGTGCCAGCAGCGTACGCGCCGGGAGGGTAAATGAGCAGTTCTTC. As protein: CASSVRAGRVNEQFF. Complete variable domain (other parts from reference TRBV9 and TRBJ2-1): DSGVTQTPKHLITATGQRVTLRCSPRSGDLSVYWYQQSLDQGLQFLIQYYNGEERAKGNILERFSAQQFPDLHSELNLSSLELGDSALYFCASSVRAGRVNEQFFGPGTRLTVL.

This chain uses TRBV6-1 with TRBJ1-1; D ambiguous. Trimming removed 1 base from V and 0 bases from J, with 9 bases in between. CDR1 MNHNS and CDR2 SASEGT come from the germline V gene. This CDR3 has 15 residues. CDR3 amino acids: CASSEGIALNTEAFF. Here the CDR3 DNA reads TGTGCCAGCAGTGAAGGAATAGCTTTGAACACTGAAGCTTTCTTT.

The V gene is TRBV5-1, the J gene TRBJ2-5; TRBD1 aligns across 10 bases. V gave up 4 bases and J gave up 4 bases; unmatched junction bases: 7. The length of the CDR3 is 15 residues. Germline V gives CDR1 SGHRS, CDR2 YFSETQ. The CDR3 loop reads CASSTFDRGLETQYF. The DNA of the CDR3 is TGCGCCAGCAGCACTTTCGACAGGGGGCTAGAGACCCAGTACTTC.

The CDR3 sequence: CASSLSGQGRYNSPLHF. The CDR3 coding sequence is TGCGCCAGCAGCTTGTCCGGTCAGGGCCGGTATAATTCACCCCTCCACTTT. J is TRBJ1-6 and V is TRBV5-1, with D tentatively TRBD1 (5 bases). Trimming shortened V by 1 base and J by 4 bases, and 15 bases separated the two germline ends. Germline CDR1 and CDR2: SGHRS and YFSETQ. This CDR3 is built from 17 residues.

The chain carries TRBV12-3 or TRBV12-4 and TRBJ2-2, with a tentative D call TRBD2 (5 bases). V was cut by 3 bases and J by 6 bases, with 8 bases left in between. CDR3 size: 13 residues. CDR3 region: CASSLRVAGELFF. The CDR3, as DNA: TGTGCCAGCAGTTTGAGGGTCGCCGGGGAGCTGTTTTTT.

The V call is TRBV30, the J call TRBJ1-3; D gene unclear. Trimming took off 1 base at V and 0 bases at J, with 7 bases between the two ends. Germline-derived CDR1 and CDR2 are GTSNPN and SVGIG (reference sequence). The CDR3 length is 14 residues. The CDR3 is CAWSGSFSGNTIYF. The DNA of the CDR3 is TGTGCCTGGAGTGGGAGTTTCTCTGGAAACACCATATATTTT.

The chain joins TRBV7-2 to TRBJ2-5; 9 positions match TRBD2. Germline CDR1 is SGHTA and CDR2 is FQGNSA. The CDR3 totals 14 residues. The V gene end was trimmed by 4 bases and the J gene end by 5 bases; junction bases not matched to a gene: 5. The CDR3 loop reads CASSSRGGRETQYF. In DNA form, the CDR3 reads TGTGCCAGCAGCTCGCGGGGGGGGCGGGAGACCCAGTACTTC.

The chain couples TRBV11-2 to TRBJ1-4; D is undetermined. V was cut by 9 bases and J by 8 bases, with 16 bases left in between. Germline V gene data show CDR1 as SGHAT and CDR2 as FQNNGV. The CDR3 is made up of 13 amino acids. The CDR3, as DNA: TGTGCCAGTCACCGGGAGTGGAGAGAAAAACTGTTTTTT. This sequence encodes CASHREWREKLFF.

The chain recombines TRBV9 with TRBJ1-1; 9 positions agree with TRBD1. V lost 0 bases to trimming and J lost 3 bases; unmatched junction nucleotides: 6. Looked up from germline, CDR1 is SGDLS and CDR2 is YYNGEE. The CDR3 extends over 16 amino acids. The CDR3 sequence is CASSVDPTGGHTEAFF. The CDR3 bases are TGTGCCAGCAGCGTAGACCCGACAGGGGGGCACACTGAAGCTTTCTTT.

This chain uses TRBV13 with TRBJ2-7; 13 nucleotides match TRBD2. The CDR3 sequence is 17 residues long. V gave up 5 bases and J gave up 4 bases; unmatched junction bases: 11. Looked up from germline, CDR1 is PRHDT and CDR2 is FYEKMQ (reference sequence). In DNA, the CDR3 is TGTGCCAGCAGCCCGAGGACTAGCGGGAGCCCGCCTTACGAGCAGTACTTC. Protein sequence: CASSPRTSGSPPYEQYF. The full variable domain, with the rest looked up from reference TRBV13 and TRBJ2-7, is AAGVIQSPRHLIKEKRETATLKCYPIPRHDTVYWYQQGPGQDPQFLISFYEKMQSDKGSIPDRFSAQQFSDYHSELNMSSLELGDSALYFCASSPRTSGSPPYEQYFGPGTRLTVT.

The V gene is TRBV7-9, the J gene TRBJ1-3, with D maybe TRBD1 (6 bases). The germline V gene encodes CDR1 SEHNR and CDR2 FQNEAQ (reference sequence). This CDR3 has 16 amino acids. V gave up 2 bases and J gave up 0 bases, with 11 bases separating them. CDR3 nucleotide sequence: TGTGCCAGCAGCTTACCCAGGGGATCCTCTGGAAACACCATATATTTT. Protein product: CASSLPRGSSGNTIYF.

The V and J genes are TRBV19 and TRBJ1-2, with TRBD1 matching over 9 bases. V lost 9 bases, J lost 7 bases, and 15 bases stayed unmatched. CDR1 and CDR2 (germline): LNHDA, SQIVND (reference sequence). The CDR3 has 15 amino acids. CDR3 sequence reads: CASSKPGQGMIGYTF. The DNA for the CDR3 is TGTGCCAGCTCCAAACCGGGACAGGGAATGATTGGCTACACCTTC.

Note on this clone: The junction departs from the called germline gene at one end, perhaps through a read error. The chain combines TRBV6-5 with TRBJ1-4; TRBD1 matches at 10 bases. The germline gives CDR1 MNHEY, CDR2 SVGAGI. The CDR3 sequence is 14 residues long. The CDR3 here is CASIPGTGEVRTVF. In DNA, the CDR3 is TGTGCCAGCATTCCCGGGACAGGGGAAGTTCGAACTGTTTTT.

V is TRBV7-9 and J is TRBJ2-7; D perhaps matches TRBD2 (5 bases). In germline, CDR1 is SEHNR, CDR2 FQNEAQ (reference sequence). The CDR3 runs to 14 residues. V was clipped by 3 bases and J by 4 bases, with 13 bases between them. The CDR3 here is CASSFPGLGYEQYF. DNA of the CDR3: TGTGCCAGCAGCTTCCCTGGACTGGGATACGAGCAGTACTTC. Full variable domain (rest looked up from reference TRBV7-9 and TRBJ2-7): DTGVSQNPRHKITKRGQNVTFRCDPISEHNRLYWYRQTLGQGPEFLTYFQNEAQLEKSRLLSDRFSAERPKGSFSTLEIQRTEQGDSAMYLCASSFPGLGYEQYFGPGTRLTVT.

This rearrangement joins TRBV7-2 to TRBJ2-1; 7 nucleotides line up with TRBD2. CDR1 and CDR2 from the germline V gene are SGHTA and FQGNSA. The CDR3 loop spans 15 amino acids. V lost 5 bases and J lost 3; bases outside the gene matches: 7. CDR3 DNA: TGTGCCAGCAGCCCGATGGGGGGGGTCTACAATGAGCAGTTCTTC. Translation gives CASSPMGGVYNEQFF.

This clone was detected only a few times. The rearrangement links TRBV4-3 to TRBJ1-6; maybe TRBD1 (5 bases). Germline CDR1 is LGHNA and CDR2 is YSLEER. V gave up 0 bases and J gave up 9 bases, with 6 bases separating them. The CDR3 spans 13 residues. The CDR3 coding sequence is TGCGCCAGCAGCCAAGATCAGGGTTCACCCCTCCACTTT. Amino acids: CASSQDQGSPLHF.

The rearrangement joins TRBV29-1 to TRBJ2-3, with 9 bases aligning to TRBD2. The V segment lost 3 bases and the J segment 2 bases; nucleotides outside the gene matches: 6. The CDR3 extends over 15 amino acids. Germline-derived CDR1 and CDR2 are SQVTM and ANQGSEA. CDR3 DNA: TGCAGCGTTGATTCTAGCGGGGACAACACAGATACGCAGTATTTT. It is translated as CSVDSSGDNTDTQYF.